This T cell receptor beta chain is from a study of metastatic and nonmetastatic thyroid tumors. Across the whole study: Peripheral blood and tumor or nodule samples from malignant and benign thyroid patients were compared.

This clone is judged medium-sized. Antigen unknown. Trimming stripped 2 bases from V and 3 bases from J, with 11 bases between. The CDR3 totals 14 residues. Germline lookup yields CDR1 SGHTA and CDR2 FQGNSA. Study-level findings and limits: A significant increase in TCR beta diversity was reportedly seen in malignant thyroid tumors relative to benign nodules, in blood and tumor.

Authors' data handling: Building a distant-metastasis classifier for papillary thyroid cancer drew on CDR3 differences across clinicopathological groups. TCRdb reprocessed the PCR reads via MiXCR. These V and J calls are TCRdb output, not the study's own analysis. The table shows 20,000 or so clones, with approximately 24% occurring only once. Thyroid surgery had not been preceded by any treatment in any patient. Sequenced material: adjacent normal tissue. The V gene is TRBV7-2, the J gene TRBJ2-7, with a weak D call TRBD2 (5 bases). This TCR derives from a female donor with papillary thyroid cancer or a benign thyroid nodule (not recorded which). Some clones in this sample may be carry-over from other donors' samples. CDR3 amino acids: CASSLRLAGYEQYF. DNA of the CDR3: TGTGCCAGCAGCTTACGTCTAGCTGGCTACGAGCAGTACTTC.